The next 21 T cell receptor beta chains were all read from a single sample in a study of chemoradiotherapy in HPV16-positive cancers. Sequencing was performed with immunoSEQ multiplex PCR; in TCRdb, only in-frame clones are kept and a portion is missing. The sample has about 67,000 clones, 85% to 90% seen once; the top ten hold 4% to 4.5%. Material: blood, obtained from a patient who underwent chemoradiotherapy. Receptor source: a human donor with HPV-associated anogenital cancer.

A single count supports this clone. Here the CDR3 reads CASSESGSPYNEQFF. The CDR3 region has the DNA TGCGCCAGCAGTGAGTCGGGGTCCCCCTACAATGAGCAGTTCTTC. The chain combines TRBV10-2 with TRBJ2-1; D remains unclear. The germline V gene encodes CDR1 WSHSY and CDR2 SAAADI. The CDR3 runs 15 residues. V lost 0 bases, J lost 2 bases, and 8 bases lay in between.

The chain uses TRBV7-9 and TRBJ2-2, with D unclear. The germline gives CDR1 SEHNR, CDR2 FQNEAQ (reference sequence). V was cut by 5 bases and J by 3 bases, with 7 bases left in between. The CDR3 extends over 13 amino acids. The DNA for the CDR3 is TGTGCCAGCAGCCTCACCGACACCGGGGAGCTGTTTTTT. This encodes CASSLTDTGELFF.

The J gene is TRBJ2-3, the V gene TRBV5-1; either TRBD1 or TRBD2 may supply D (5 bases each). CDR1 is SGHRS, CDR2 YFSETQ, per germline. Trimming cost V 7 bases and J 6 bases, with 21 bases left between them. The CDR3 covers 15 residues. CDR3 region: CASRRDGLDADTQYF. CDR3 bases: TGCGCCAGCCGTAGGGACGGACTGGATGCGGATACGCAGTATTTT.

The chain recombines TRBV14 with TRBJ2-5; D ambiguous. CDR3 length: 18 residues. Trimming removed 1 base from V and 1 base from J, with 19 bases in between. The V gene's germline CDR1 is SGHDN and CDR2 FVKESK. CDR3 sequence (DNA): TGTGCCAGCAGCCAAGGAGCTCGGGCTACCATTTCCCAAGAGACCCAGTACTTC. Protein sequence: CASSQGARATISQETQYF.

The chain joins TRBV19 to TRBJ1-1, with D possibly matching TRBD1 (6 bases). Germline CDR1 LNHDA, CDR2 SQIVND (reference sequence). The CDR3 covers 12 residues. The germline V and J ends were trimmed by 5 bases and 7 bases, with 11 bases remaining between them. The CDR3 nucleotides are TGTGCCAGTAGTGGCCGGGACATTGAAGCTTTCTTT. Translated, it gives CASSGRDIEAFF.

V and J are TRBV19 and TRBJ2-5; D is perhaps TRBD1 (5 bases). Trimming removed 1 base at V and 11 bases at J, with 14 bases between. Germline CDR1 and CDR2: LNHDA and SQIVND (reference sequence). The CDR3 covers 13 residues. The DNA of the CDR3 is TGTGCCAGTAGTATAGGGGGCCTGCGAGAGCAGTACTTC. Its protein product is CASSIGGLREQYF. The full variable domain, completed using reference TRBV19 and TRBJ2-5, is DGGITQSPKYLFRKEGQNVTLSCEQNLNHDAMYWYRQDPGQGLRLIYYSQIVNDFQKGDIAEGYSVSREKKESFPLTVTSAQKNPTAFYLCASSIGGLREQYFGPGTRLLVL.

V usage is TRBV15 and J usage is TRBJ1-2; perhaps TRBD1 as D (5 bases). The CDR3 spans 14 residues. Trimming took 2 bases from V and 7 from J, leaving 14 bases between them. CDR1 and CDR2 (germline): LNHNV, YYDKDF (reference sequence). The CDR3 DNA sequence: TGTGCCACCAGCAGACGCCAGGGTGTAGGTGGCTACACCTTC. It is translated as CATSRRQGVGGYTF.

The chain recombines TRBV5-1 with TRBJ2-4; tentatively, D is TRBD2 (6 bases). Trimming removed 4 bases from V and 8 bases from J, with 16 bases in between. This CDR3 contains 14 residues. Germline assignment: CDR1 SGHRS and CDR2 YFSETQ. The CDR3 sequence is CASSTGGVRDIQYF. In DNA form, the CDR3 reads TGCGCCAGCAGCACCGGAGGGGTTCGGGACATTCAGTACTTC.

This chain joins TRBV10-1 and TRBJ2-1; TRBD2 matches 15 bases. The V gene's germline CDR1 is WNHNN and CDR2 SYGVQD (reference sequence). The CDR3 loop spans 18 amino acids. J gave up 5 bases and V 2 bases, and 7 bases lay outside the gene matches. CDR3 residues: CASSEGGTSGRPNNEQFF. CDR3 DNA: TGCGCCAGCAGTGAGGGGGGGACTAGCGGGAGGCCCAACAATGAGCAGTTCTTC.

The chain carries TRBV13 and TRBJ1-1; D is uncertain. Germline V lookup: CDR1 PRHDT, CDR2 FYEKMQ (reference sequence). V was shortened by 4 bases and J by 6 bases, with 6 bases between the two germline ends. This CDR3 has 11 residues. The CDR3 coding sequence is TGTGCCAGCAGCTATTCCGCTGAAGCTTTCTTT. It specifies CASSYSAEAFF.

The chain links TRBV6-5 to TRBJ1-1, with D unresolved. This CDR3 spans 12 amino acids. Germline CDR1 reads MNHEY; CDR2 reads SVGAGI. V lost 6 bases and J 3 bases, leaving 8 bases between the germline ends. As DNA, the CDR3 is TGTGCCAGCAGCCGACGGGACACTGAAGCTTTCTTT. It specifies CASSRRDTEAFF.

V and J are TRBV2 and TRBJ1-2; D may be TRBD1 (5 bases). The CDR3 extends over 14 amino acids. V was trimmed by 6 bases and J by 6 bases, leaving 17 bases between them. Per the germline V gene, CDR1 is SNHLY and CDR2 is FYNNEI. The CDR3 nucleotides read TGTGCCAGCAGGGGGGACGTGAGCCATGATGGCTACACCTTC. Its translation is CASRGDVSHDGYTF.

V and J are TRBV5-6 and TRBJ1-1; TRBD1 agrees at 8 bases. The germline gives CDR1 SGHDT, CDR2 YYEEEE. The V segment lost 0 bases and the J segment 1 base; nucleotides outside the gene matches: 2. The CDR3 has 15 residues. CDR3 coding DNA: TGTGCCAGCAGCTTGGCCGGGACAGGGAACACTGAAGCTTTCTTT. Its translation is CASSLAGTGNTEAFF.

CDR3 protein: CASSAESLGTEAFF. For the CDR3, the DNA is TGTGCCAGCAGCGCTGAGTCACTGGGGACTGAAGCTTTCTTT. The chain couples TRBV2 to TRBJ1-1; no reliable D call. The CDR3 has 14 residues. Trimming removed 6 bases from V and 5 bases from J, with 16 bases in between. Germline V lookup: CDR1 SNHLY, CDR2 FYNNEI.

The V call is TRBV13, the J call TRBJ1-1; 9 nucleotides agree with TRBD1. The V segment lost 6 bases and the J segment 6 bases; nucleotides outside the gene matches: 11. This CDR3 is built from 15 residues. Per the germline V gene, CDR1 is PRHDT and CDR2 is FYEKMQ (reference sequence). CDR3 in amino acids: CASSYTGGAGAEAFF. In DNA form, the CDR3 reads TGTGCCAGCAGTTATACAGGGGGCGCGGGTGCTGAAGCTTTCTTT.

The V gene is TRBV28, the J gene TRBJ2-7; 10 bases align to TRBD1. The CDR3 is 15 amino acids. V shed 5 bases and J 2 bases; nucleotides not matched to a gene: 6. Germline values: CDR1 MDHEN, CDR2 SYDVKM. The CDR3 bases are TGTGCCAGCAGTGAGAGGACAGGGGGAACCTACGAGCAGTACTTC. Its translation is CASSERTGGTYEQYF.

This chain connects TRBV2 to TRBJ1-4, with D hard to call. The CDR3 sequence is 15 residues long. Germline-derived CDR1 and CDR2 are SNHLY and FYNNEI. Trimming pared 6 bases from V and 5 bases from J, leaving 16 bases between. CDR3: CASRTTVRGNEKLFF. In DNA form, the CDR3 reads TGTGCCAGCAGGACAACGGTACGAGGGAATGAAAAACTGTTTTTT.

Here the CDR3 DNA reads TGCGCCAGCAGCTTTCGTCCAAGGACGGACTCTGGAAACACCATATATTTT. Translating it yields CASSFRPRTDSGNTIYF. This chain joins TRBV5-1 and TRBJ1-3; D call uncertain. CDR3 length equals 17 residues. Trimming stripped 2 bases from V and 0 bases from J, with 15 bases between. The germline V gene encodes CDR1 SGHRS and CDR2 YFSETQ.

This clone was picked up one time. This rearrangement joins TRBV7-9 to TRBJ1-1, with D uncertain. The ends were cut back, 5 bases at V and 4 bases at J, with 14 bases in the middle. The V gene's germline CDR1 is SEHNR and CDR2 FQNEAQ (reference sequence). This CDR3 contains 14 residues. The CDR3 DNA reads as TGTGCCAGCAGCCCTCTGTTTAAGGTCACTGAAGCTTTCTTT. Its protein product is CASSPLFKVTEAFF.

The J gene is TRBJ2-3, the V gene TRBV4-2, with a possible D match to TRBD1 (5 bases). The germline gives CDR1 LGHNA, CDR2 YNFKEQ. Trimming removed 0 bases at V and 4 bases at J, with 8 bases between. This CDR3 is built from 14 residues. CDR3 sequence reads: CASSQDQGSDTQYF. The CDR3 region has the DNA TGTGCCAGCAGCCAAGATCAGGGTTCAGATACGCAGTATTTT.

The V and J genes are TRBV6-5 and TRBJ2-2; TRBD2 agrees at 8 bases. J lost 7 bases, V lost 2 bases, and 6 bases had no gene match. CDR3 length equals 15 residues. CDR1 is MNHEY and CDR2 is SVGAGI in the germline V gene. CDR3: CASSYEAGVNGELFF. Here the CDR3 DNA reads TGTGCCAGCAGTTACGAAGCGGGAGTTAACGGGGAGCTGTTTTTT.